The 23 T cell receptor beta chains presented below share a single source sample, sequenced in a study of sequential checkpoint blockade in melanoma. The treatment denotes: randomized to nivolumab then ipilimumab (arm A) or the reverse (arm B). Only in-frame clones appear in the TCRdb table, and some are missing; sequencing was by immunoSEQ multiplex PCR. This sample has more than 10,000 clones, with roughly 28% found just once. Source: tumor tissue (inferred from file names), taken from a patient given nivolumab and ipilimumab in sequence. These receptor sequences come from a human donor with melanoma.

The gene calls are TRBV18 and TRBJ1-1; 10 nucleotides match TRBD1. Germline trimming cut 6 bases from V and 1 base from J; bases unmatched to any gene: 14. The germline CDR1 and CDR2 sequences are KGHSH and LQKENI. CDR3 length: 18 residues. The chain's CDR3 is CASSLDPTGGIGNTEAFF. The DNA for the CDR3 is TGTGCCAGCTCCCTCGATCCGACAGGGGGCATTGGGAACACTGAAGCTTTCTTT.

In this sample, this clone turned up many times. This CDR3 reads CASSIGITWGGRGDTQYF. Written as DNA, the CDR3 is TGTGCCAGCAGCATTGGAATTACGTGGGGGGGCCGGGGAGATACGCAGTATTTT. The chain carries TRBV11-3 and TRBJ2-3; D might be TRBD2 (7 bases). Germline V lookup: CDR1 SGHNT, CDR2 YENEEA. The CDR3 totals 18 residues. V was pared by 5 bases and J by 5 bases, with 26 bases between.

This clone is classed as large (0.1 to 1%). Here the CDR3 reads CAWSNTDASQETQYF. The CDR3 nucleotides are TGTGCCTGGAGCAACACGGACGCCAGCCAAGAGACCCAGTACTTC. This chain connects TRBV30 to TRBJ2-5; D is ambiguous. This CDR3 spans 15 amino acids. The germline CDR1 and CDR2 sequences are GTSNPN and SVGIG (reference sequence). V was shortened by 3 bases and J by 1 base, with 15 bases between the two germline ends.

V gene TRBV6-4 combines with J gene TRBJ2-2; D might be TRBD1 (6 bases). The CDR3 is 15 residues long. Deletions cut 7 bases from V and 4 bases from J, with 16 bases between. Germline V CDR1 and CDR2: MRHNA, SNTAGT. The CDR3 region is CASTGHRAVTGELFF. The CDR3 DNA sequence: TGTGCCAGCACCGGGCACAGGGCGGTCACCGGGGAGCTGTTTTTT.

The chain employs TRBV15 and TRBJ1-2; TRBD1 matches 8 bases. The CDR3 contains 15 residues. V lost 5 bases, J lost 4 bases, and 9 bases stayed unmatched. Germline CDR1 and CDR2: LNHNV and YYDKDF (reference sequence). Here the CDR3 DNA reads TGTGCCACCAGCGAACCGGACAGGGCGCGCTATGGCTACACCTTC. Amino acids: CATSEPDRARYGYTF.

The chain combines TRBV7-1 with TRBJ2-7; 7 positions agree with TRBD1. TRBV7-1 is an ORF, and what it does is uncertain. This CDR3 has 13 residues. V trimming: 5 bases; J trimming: 3 bases; junction bases outside the gene matches: 4. As DNA, the CDR3 is TGTGCCAGCAGCAACCGGGACAGCTACGAGCAGTACTTC. Amino acids: CASSNRDSYEQYF.

This clone was seen at least ten times. This chain joins TRBV6-8 and TRBJ2-6; 7 bases are shared with TRBD1. Unmatched junction bases numbered 8, after V lost 6 bases and J lost 0 bases. The CDR3 totals 17 residues. Germline V gene sequence: CDR1 MNHGY, CDR2 SAAAGT. CDR3 nucleotides: TGTGCCAGCAGGGGATTAGGGGGCGACTCTGGGGCCAACGTCCTGACTTTC. Protein product: CASRGLGGDSGANVLTF.

The chain joins TRBV14 to TRBJ2-5, with D tentatively TRBD1 (6 bases). Germline V gene data show CDR1 as SGHDN and CDR2 as FVKESK. V lost 4 bases and J lost 2, with 14 bases in between. CDR3 length: 15 residues. In DNA form, the CDR3 reads TGTGCCAGCAGCCCACCGGGACACTTACAAGAGACCCAGTACTTC. It encodes CASSPPGHLQETQYF.

The sample holds a few counts of this clone. The chain uses TRBV12-5 and TRBJ2-7; D is perhaps TRBD1 (6 bases). Germline V gene lookup returns CDR1 LGHNT and CDR2 FRNRAP. V was pared by 0 bases and J by 2 bases, with 17 bases between. This CDR3 is 17 amino acids long. As DNA, the CDR3 is TGTGCTAGTGGTTTGGTAAGCTCGGACAGCTCAACCTACGAGCAGTACTTC. Amino acids: CASGLVSSDSSTYEQYF. Variable domain in full (rest from reference TRBV12-5 and TRBJ2-7): DARVTQTPRHKVTEMGQEVTMRCQPILGHNTVFWYRQTMMQGLELLAYFRNRAPLDDSGMPKDRFSAEMPDATLATLKIQPSEPRDSAVYFCASGLVSSDSSTYEQYFGPGTRLTVT.

This clone was observed a handful of times. The chain has TRBV6-8 and TRBJ2-1; maybe TRBD2 (7 bases). The CDR3 is 15 amino acids. The V gene's germline CDR1 is MNHGY and CDR2 SAAAGT. Trimming shortened V by 5 bases and J by 1 base, and 12 bases separated the two germline ends. The CDR3 bases are TGTGCCAGCAGTACGGGGGGCTTTTCCTACAATGAGCAGTTCTTC. Translating it yields CASSTGGFSYNEQFF.

This chain links TRBV7-6 with TRBJ1-1; D not certain. CDR3 length: 14 residues. CDR1 is SGHVS, CDR2 FNYEAQ, per germline. V was cut by 5 bases and J by 1 base, with 11 bases left in between. CDR3 residues: CASSREASNTEAFF. In nucleotides, the CDR3 is TGTGCCAGCAGCCGGGAGGCCTCGAACACTGAAGCTTTCTTT.

This chain connects TRBV12-5 to TRBJ2-7; D possibly matches TRBD1 or TRBD2 (5 bases each). The germline CDR1 and CDR2 sequences are LGHNT and FRNRAP. Trimming shortened V by 5 bases and J by 0 bases, and 14 bases separated the two germline ends. The CDR3 runs 15 residues. The CDR3 here is CASGRSGAGSYEQYF. In DNA form, the CDR3 reads TGTGCTAGTGGTCGCTCCGGGGCCGGCTCCTACGAGCAGTACTTC.

This clone was detected once. The chain couples TRBV19 to TRBJ1-4, with TRBD1 identical over 7 bases. Germline CDR1 reads LNHDA; CDR2 reads SQIVND (reference sequence). V gave up 4 bases and J gave up 5 bases; unmatched junction bases: 7. This CDR3 contains 15 residues. The CDR3 loop is CASSRRTGINEKLFF. The CDR3 nucleotides read TGTGCCAGTAGTAGACGGACAGGTATCAATGAAAAACTGTTTTTT.

The chain has TRBV4-1 and TRBJ1-2; 8 positions match TRBD1. Germline V CDR1 and CDR2: MGHRA, YSYEKL. J lost 0 bases, V lost 0 bases, and 18 bases had no gene match. This CDR3 is 21 amino acids long. The CDR3 region has the DNA TGCGCCAGCAGCCAAGATTGGGGATCAGGGAGGACAGGGACTCCTAACTATGGCTACACCTTC. Its translation: CASSQDWGSGRTGTPNYGYTF.

J is TRBJ2-5 and V is TRBV30, with TRBD1 matching 9 bases. Germline assignment: CDR1 GTSNPN and CDR2 SVGIG (reference sequence). Trimming cost V 0 bases and J 1 base; bases outside gene matches: 3. This CDR3 contains 15 residues. The CDR3 region is CAWSVKGQGQETQYF. CDR3 DNA: TGTGCCTGGAGTGTAAAGGGACAGGGCCAAGAGACCCAGTACTTC.

This rearrangement joins TRBV4-1 to TRBJ1-5; 9 nucleotides align to TRBD1. Per the germline V gene, CDR1 is MGHRA and CDR2 is YSYEKL. The CDR3 runs to 16 residues. V trimming: 0 bases; J trimming: 4 bases; junction bases outside the gene matches: 4. The CDR3 region is CASSQEPGQGNQPQHF. CDR3 nucleotide sequence: TGCGCCAGCAGCCAAGAACCGGGACAGGGAAATCAGCCCCAGCATTTT.

This clone was detected only a few times. The rearrangement links TRBV4-1 to TRBJ1-6, with D perhaps matching TRBD1 (5 bases). The CDR3 spans 21 residues. With 0 bases removed from V and 0 bases from J, the gap between germline ends came to 21 bases. The germline V gene encodes CDR1 MGHRA and CDR2 YSYEKL. CDR3 nucleotide sequence: TGCGCCAGCAGCCAAGAGGGGGGGTATCGGCAGGCGAGCTCCTATAATTCACCCCTCCACTTT. Protein sequence: CASSQEGGYRQASSYNSPLHF.

The V gene is TRBV7-1, the J gene TRBJ2-7; the match to TRBD1 covers 9 bases. TRBV7-1 counts as an open reading frame of uncertain function. The CDR3 contains 13 residues. The junction had 9 bases not matched to a gene; V was cut back by 4 bases and J by 11 bases. CDR3 region: CASSLGGDRGKYF. The DNA of the CDR3 is TGTGCCAGCAGCTTAGGTGGTGACAGGGGGAAGTACTTC.

This clone was recorded only once. The gene calls are TRBV5-1 and TRBJ2-2, with 8 bases that match TRBD1. This CDR3 is 14 amino acids long. Germline CDR1 reads SGHRS; CDR2 reads YFSETQ. With 5 bases clipped from V and 6 bases from J, the junction kept 6 bases outside the gene matches. The DNA for the CDR3 is TGCGCCAGCAGATCCGGACAGGGTCCCGGGGAGCTGTTTTTT. Translating it yields CASRSGQGPGELFF.

This clone is classed as medium-sized. V and J are TRBV6-8 and TRBJ1-5; the match to TRBD1 covers 8 bases. This CDR3 contains 14 residues. J was trimmed by 6 bases and V by 5 bases; bases with no gene match: 6. Germline values: CDR1 MNHGY, CDR2 SAAAGT. The CDR3 spells CASSGGQGSQPQHF. DNA of the CDR3: TGTGCCAGCAGTGGCGGACAGGGAAGTCAGCCCCAGCATTTT.

V gene TRBV7-6 combines with J gene TRBJ2-7; 11 bases are a match to TRBD2. The V segment lost 2 bases and the J segment 2 bases; nucleotides outside the gene matches: 11. Germline V CDR1 and CDR2: SGHVS, FNYEAQ. The CDR3 contains 18 residues. CDR3 sequence (DNA): TGTGCCAGCAGCTTAAGAGCCCCTAGCGGGGGGATCGCCTACGAGCAGTACTTC. It specifies CASSLRAPSGGIAYEQYF.

CDR3 residues: CASSIVTGEQFF. Written as DNA, the CDR3 is TGTGCCAGTAGTATAGTGACCGGTGAGCAGTTCTTC. The chain links TRBV19 to TRBJ2-1; D not certain. CDR1 and CDR2 (germline): LNHDA, SQIVND (reference sequence). V shed 1 base and J shed 9 bases, with 7 bases lying between them. CDR3 size: 12 residues.

V is TRBV19 and J is TRBJ2-5, with 7 nucleotides matching TRBD2. CDR3 size: 15 residues. The V gene end was trimmed by 9 bases and the J gene end by 1 base; junction bases not matched to a gene: 11. Germline V gene sequence: CDR1 LNHDA, CDR2 SQIVND (reference sequence). CDR3 sequence (DNA): TGTGCCAGCTCCCGATCAGCGGGGACCCAAGAGACCCAGTACTTC. The encoded protein is CASSRSAGTQETQYF. The variable domain in full, completed from reference TRBV19 and TRBJ2-5, reads DGGITQSPKYLFRKEGQNVTLSCEQNLNHDAMYWYRQDPGQGLRLIYYSQIVNDFQKGDIAEGYSVSREKKESFPLTVTSAQKNPTAFYLCASSRSAGTQETQYFGPGTRLLVL.